Here is one T cell receptor beta chain with its context. Via MiXCR, TCRdb re-called the 5' RACE reads, giving one row per CDR3 protein. The repertoire has 550,000 to 700,000 distinct CDR3 sequences, over 15% of them found once; the top ten carry approximately 12%. The CDR3 is 16 residues long. The junction had 2 bases not matched to a gene; V was cut back by 3 bases and J by 2 bases. CDR1 is MGHDK and CDR2 is SYGVNS in the germline V gene. These data originate in a study of T-cell memory formation after mild COVID-19. The receptor comes from an adult woman who had mild COVID-19 (a few samples of this study predate the infection). Cell type and time point are not known. The sample was PBMCs or a T cell subset sorted from them (not recorded which). The chain couples TRBV25-1 to TRBJ2-4; 12 bases are shared with TRBD1. Here the CDR3 reads CASSDRDRGPKNIQYF. CDR3 nucleotides: TGTGCCAGCAGTGATCGGGACAGGGGGCCCAAAAACATTCAGTACTTC.